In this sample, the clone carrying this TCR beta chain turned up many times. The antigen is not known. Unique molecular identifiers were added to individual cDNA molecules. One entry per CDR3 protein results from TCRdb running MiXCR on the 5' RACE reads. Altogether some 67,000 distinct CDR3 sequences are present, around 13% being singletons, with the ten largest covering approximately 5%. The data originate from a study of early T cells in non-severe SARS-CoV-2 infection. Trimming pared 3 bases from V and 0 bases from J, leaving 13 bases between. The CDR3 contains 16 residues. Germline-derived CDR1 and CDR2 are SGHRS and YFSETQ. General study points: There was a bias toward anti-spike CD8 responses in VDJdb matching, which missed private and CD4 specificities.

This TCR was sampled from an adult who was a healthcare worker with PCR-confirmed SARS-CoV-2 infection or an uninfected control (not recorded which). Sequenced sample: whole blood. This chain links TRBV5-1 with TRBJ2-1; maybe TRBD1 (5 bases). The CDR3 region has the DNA TGCGCCAGCAGCTGGGGTCAGGGTTTCTCCTACAATGAGCAGTTCTTC. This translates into CASSWGQGFSYNEQFF.